Listed below are T cell receptor beta chains from one sample, sequenced in a study of T cells after posttransplantation cyclophosphamide. TCRdb keeps only in-frame clones here, not all; method: immunoSEQ multiplex PCR. The top ten clones hold roughly 4% of a sample with over 9,000 clones, around 90% of them seen once. The specimen comprised PBMCs, sampled after allogeneic stem cell transplant with posttransplant cyclophosphamide. The origin of the receptors is a female patient aged 30 to 40 who received an allogeneic stem cell transplant from an unrelated donor, was CMV-positive, and had no GVHD. These T cells may partly come from the graft donor. Both conserved end residues are part of each CDR3. Each record gives: V gene, J gene, D gene, CDR3 protein. A D gene is named only where the DNA matches it firmly.

TRBV18	TRBJ2-5	NA	CASSHSQETQYF
TRBV5-1	TRBJ2-5	TRBD2	CASSLGSTGGWRGRNLQETQYF
TRBV28	TRBJ2-1	NA	CASSFSRLQFF
TRBV5-8	TRBJ2-2	TRBD1	CASKLNRDRGRKNTGELFF
TRBV6-5	TRBJ1-6	NA	CASKDSSGANSPLHF
TRBV6-5	TRBJ1-2	NA	CASRPGVLGGYTF
TRBV5-1	TRBJ1-4	NA	CASSSRGYGSNEKLFF
TRBV2	TRBJ2-5	TRBD2	CASSVVWLRLAGEETQYF
TRBV10-3	TRBJ2-6	NA	CAISDPRLGLPTATSSGANVLTF
TRBV28	TRBJ1-5	TRBD1	CASSLARQGLLNQPQHF
TRBV2	TRBJ2-7	NA	CASSTRGSGQYF
TRBV6-4	NA	TRBD1	CASRLPDRAYEQYF
TRBV30	TRBJ2-4	TRBD1	CAWSVHSGGKNIQYF
TRBV19	TRBJ1-4	TRBD1	CASSTYRDRPNEKLFF
TRBV19	TRBJ1-6	NA	CASTQQGGRGGSPLHF
TRBV5-8	TRBJ2-7	NA	CASSLDRNQGEQYF
TRBV6-1	NA	NA	CASSLEGGSSYEQYF
TRBV15	TRBJ2-5	NA	CATSRGDSQETQYF
TRBV28	TRBJ2-7	TRBD2	CASRGGGLGIYEQYF
TRBV11-2	TRBJ2-2	NA	CASSLVRSPGELFF
TRBV6-1	TRBJ2-4	NA	CASGRDSLAKNIQYF
TRBV30	TRBJ1-4	NA	CAWSKSPYEKLFF
TRBV7-9	TRBJ1-2	NA	CASSLRWADYGYTF
TRBV2	TRBJ2-7	TRBD2	CASRGAAGGPHEQYF
TRBV19	TRBJ2-2	TRBD2	CASSIPPLGSGSLAAGELFF
TRBV5-1	TRBJ2-5	TRBD2	CASSGGLAGGPETQYF
TRBV7-6	TRBJ1-4	NA	CASSLAAVKATNEKLFF
TRBV7-9	TRBJ2-6	TRBD1	CASREGQTPSSGANVLTF
TRBV5-1	TRBJ2-1	TRBD2	CASSLGLAVHEQFF
TRBV27	TRBJ2-7	NA	CASSPTGRGPSEQYF
TRBV5-5	TRBJ1-5	NA	CASSSLQQGTNQPQHF
TRBV7-6	TRBJ2-5	NA	CASSLGGRETQYF
TRBV29-1	TRBJ1-1	NA	CSASGDSNTEAFF
TRBV7-6	TRBJ1-1	NA	CASSPTEKNTEAFF
TRBV28	TRBJ2-5	TRBD1	CASSPTDRGHNQETQYF
TRBV7-6	TRBJ1-6	NA	CASSLGSGGPSPLHF
TRBV9	TRBJ2-2	NA	CASSVGGAGELFF
TRBV4-1	TRBJ2-1	NA	CASSQAGGAGYNEQFF
TRBV19	TRBJ2-3	TRBD1	CASSIQGDSDTQYF
TRBV7-9	TRBJ1-2	NA	CASSLAPVGEGNYGYTF
TRBV28	TRBJ2-7	TRBD2	CASSPGTSGYEQYF
TRBV11-2	TRBJ2-7	TRBD2	CASSRGLAYEQYF
TRBV5-1	TRBJ2-4	TRBD2	CASSFHLAGGPKNIQYF